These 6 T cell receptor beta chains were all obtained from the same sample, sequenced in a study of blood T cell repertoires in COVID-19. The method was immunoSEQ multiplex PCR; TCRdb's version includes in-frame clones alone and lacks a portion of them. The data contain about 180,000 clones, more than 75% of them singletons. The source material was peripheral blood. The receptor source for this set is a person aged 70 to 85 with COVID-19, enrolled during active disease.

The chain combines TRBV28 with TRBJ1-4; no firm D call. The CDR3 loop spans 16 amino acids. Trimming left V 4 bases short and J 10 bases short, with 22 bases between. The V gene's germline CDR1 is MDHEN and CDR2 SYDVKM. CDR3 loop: CASSSSPTLRVGKLFF. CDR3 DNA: TGTGCCAGCAGTTCCTCCCCGACCCTGAGGGTTGGAAAACTGTTTTTT.

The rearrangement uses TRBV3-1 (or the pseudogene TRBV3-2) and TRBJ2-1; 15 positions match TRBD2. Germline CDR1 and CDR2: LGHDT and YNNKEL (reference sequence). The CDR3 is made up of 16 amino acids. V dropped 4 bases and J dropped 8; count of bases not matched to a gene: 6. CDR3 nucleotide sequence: TGTGCCAGCAGCCCCGGACTAGCGGGGGGGCAGCATGAGCAGTTCTTC. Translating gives CASSPGLAGGQHEQFF.

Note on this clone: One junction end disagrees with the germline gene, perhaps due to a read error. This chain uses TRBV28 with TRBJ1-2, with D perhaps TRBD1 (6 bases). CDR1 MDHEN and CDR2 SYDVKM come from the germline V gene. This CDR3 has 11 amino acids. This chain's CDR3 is CATSRGGGYTF. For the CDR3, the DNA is TGTGCCACCAGTAGAGGGGGAGGCTACACCTTC.

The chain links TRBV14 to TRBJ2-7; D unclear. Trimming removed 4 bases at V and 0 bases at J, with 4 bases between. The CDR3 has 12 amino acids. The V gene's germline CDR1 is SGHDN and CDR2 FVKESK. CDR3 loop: CASSPHSYEQYF. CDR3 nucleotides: TGTGCCAGCAGCCCCCACTCCTACGAGCAGTACTTC.

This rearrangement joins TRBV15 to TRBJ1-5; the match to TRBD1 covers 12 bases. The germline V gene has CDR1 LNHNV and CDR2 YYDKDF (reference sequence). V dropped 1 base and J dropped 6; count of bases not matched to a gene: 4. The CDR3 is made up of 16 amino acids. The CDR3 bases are TGTGCCACCAGCAGAGGGGGACAGGGGGCGGGTCAGCCCCAGCATTTT. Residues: CATSRGGQGAGQPQHF.

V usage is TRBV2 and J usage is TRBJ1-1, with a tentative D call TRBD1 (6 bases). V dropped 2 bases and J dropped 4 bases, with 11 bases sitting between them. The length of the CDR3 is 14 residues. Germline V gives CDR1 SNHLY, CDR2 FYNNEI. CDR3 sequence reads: CASSEKGGTTEAFF. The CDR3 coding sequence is TGTGCCAGCAGTGAAAAGGGGGGGACCACTGAAGCTTTCTTT.